This T cell receptor (beta chain) comes out of a study of quantifying T cell responses using KT2 cells. Overall study context: TCR alpha and beta constant-region primers primed reverse transcription of RNA.

There are a few counts of this clonotype. The cDNA 3' end received a ligated oligonucleotide with a UMI. First-round PCR used about 4 cycles and beta primers RC1.1 and RC1.2 covering TRBC1 and TRBC2. Via MiXCR, TCRdb re-called the UMI-ligation and nested PCR reads, giving one row per CDR3 protein. This sample has 25,000 to 35,000 distinct CDR3 sequences; about a tenth occur once, and the top ten carry roughly 9.7%. Germline V lookup: CDR1 SGHVS, CDR2 FQNEAQ. The CDR3 is 15 amino acids. V lost 1 base and J 5 bases, leaving 15 bases between the germline ends. KT2, a clone with a known TCR, was spiked into unfractionated PBMC.

This clonotype was sampled from a human donor. Specimen: PBMCs spiked with cells of the T cell clone KT2. The chain combines TRBV7-8 with TRBJ2-7; D unresolved. CDR3 coding DNA: TGTGCCAGCAGCTTAGGACGACGGAGCGACCACGAGCAGTACTTC. It codes for CASSLGRRSDHEQYF. The full variable domain, in which reference TRBV7-8 and TRBJ2-7 provide the parts outside the CDR3, is GAGVSQSPRYKVAKRGQDVALRCDPISGHVSLFWYQQALGQGPEFLTYFQNEAQLDKSGLPSDRFFAERPEGSVSTLKIQRTQQEDSAVYLCASSLGRRSDHEQYFGPGTRLTVT.